The TCR beta chain described here comes from a study of blood T cell repertoires in COVID-19. Study details: Acute-phase and convalescent COVID-19 samples originated in the United States, Italy and Spain. The cDNA or gDNA used as material had been derived from T cells, B-cell-depleted T cells, or PBMCs.

Followed longitudinally, the Seattle patients had been enrolled during active infection. In its sample, this clone was seen once. In the original workflow: Amplification of reference gene primers provided the estimated nucleated cell counts. Clones were read by immunoSEQ multiplex PCR, and TCRdb kept only the in-frame ones, dropping some. The V and J calls and clone size come from that table; D and trimming were worked out from the DNA. The repertoire has under 250,000 clones, around 86% of them found once; the top ten carry around a tenth. The sample comprised peripheral blood. This clonotype was sampled from a man aged 50 or older with COVID-19, enrolled during active disease.

The CDR3 spells CASSLVLAGGLETQYF. The CDR3 DNA reads TGTGCCAGCAGCTTAGTGTTAGCGGGGGGGCTAGAGACCCAGTACTTC. The J gene is TRBJ2-5, the V gene TRBV11-2; 11 positions match TRBD2. The length of the CDR3 is 16 residues. V lost 1 base, J lost 4 bases, and 5 bases stayed unmatched. Germline CDR1 reads SGHAT; CDR2 reads FQNNGV.